The 17 T cell receptor beta chains below come from one sample, sequenced in a study of cytomegalovirus exposure and HLA in healthy donors (dated by TCRdb to about 2017). Libraries were prepared through the immunoSEQ multiplex PCR assay. For the multiplex PCR, a mixture combining 60 forward primers for TCR Vbeta segments and 13 reverse primers for TCR Jbeta segments was used. TCRdb took over this immuneACCESS table, retaining in-frame rearrangements with V and J assigned. Such tables are incomplete; in checked studies, under half of the missing clones stem from an unresolved V gene, and the remainder is unexplained. The sample has roughly 170,000 clones on record, around four fifths of them singletons. The ten largest clones add up to 1.3% of the sample. The sequencing sample was made of PBMCs. Every receptor here comes from a man between 25 and 39 years old in good health and CMV-seronegative.

In nucleotides, the CDR3 is TGTGCCAGCAGCCTGACTATAAGCTCCTACAATGAGCAGTTCTTC. This encodes CASSLTISSYNEQFF. The V and J genes are TRBV7-8 and TRBJ2-1; the D gene is possibly TRBD2 (5 bases). Trimming pared 5 bases from V and 0 bases from J, leaving 11 bases between. Germline V gives CDR1 SGHVS, CDR2 FQNEAQ. CDR3 length: 15 amino acids.

Regarding this clone: The junction shows a germline mismatch at one end, possibly a read error. The chain recombines TRBV7-9 with TRBJ2-7; weak D call: TRBD2 (5 bases). The CDR3 runs to 14 residues. Germline V gives CDR1 SEHNR, CDR2 FQNEAQ (reference sequence). In DNA, the CDR3 is TGTTCCAGCAGCCCCTCGGGGTTCAACTACGAGCAGTACTTC. It specifies CSSSPSGFNYEQYF.

The V and J genes are TRBV28 and TRBJ1-2; TRBD1 might be the D (5 bases). V shed 3 bases and J shed 4 bases, with 15 bases lying between them. Germline CDR1 reads MDHEN; CDR2 reads SYDVKM. This CDR3 is 15 amino acids long. For the CDR3, the DNA is TGTGCCAGCAGTTTGGTTCAGGTGGGACTCTATGGCTACACCTTC. It translates to CASSLVQVGLYGYTF.

V is TRBV5-6 and J is TRBJ2-6, with 10 bases that match TRBD1. The ends lost 6 bases at V and 13 bases at J; junction bases unmatched: 7. The CDR3 sequence is 13 residues long. Germline V gives CDR1 SGHDT, CDR2 YYEEEE. CDR3 coding DNA: TGTGCCAGCACCGGGACAGGGGTTCATGTCCTGACTTTC. This gives the protein CASTGTGVHVLTF.

V usage is TRBV9 and J usage is TRBJ2-7, with D perhaps matching TRBD2 (6 bases). The CDR3 has 15 amino acids. Trimming stripped 3 bases from V and 0 bases from J, with 13 bases between. Germline CDR1 and CDR2: SGDLS and YYNGEE. CDR3 bases: TGTGCCAGCAGCGGATTAGCGGATTACTCCTACGAGCAGTACTTC. It codes for CASSGLADYSYEQYF.

The chain has TRBV4-3 and TRBJ2-1; D remains unclear. Germline V gene sequence: CDR1 LGHNA, CDR2 YSLEER. This CDR3 has 17 residues. V was pared by 0 bases and J by 0 bases, with 12 bases between. CDR3 sequence (DNA): TGCGCCAGCAGCCAAGAATCAGCGACCCACTCCTACAATGAGCAGTTCTTC. Its protein is CASSQESATHSYNEQFF.

The rearrangement links TRBV9 to TRBJ2-7; TRBD1 aligns across 7 bases. The CDR3 runs 16 residues. Germline lookup yields CDR1 SGDLS and CDR2 YYNGEE. The trim removed 2 bases at V and 7 bases at J, leaving 15 bases unmatched. The CDR3 coding sequence is TGTGCCAGCAGCGTTTCACCGGGACAGCGGTTTGAGGAGCAGTACTTC. It is translated as CASSVSPGQRFEEQYF.

J is TRBJ2-7 and V is TRBV6-1; D ambiguous. This CDR3 contains 11 residues. V lost 6 bases, J lost 2 bases, and 5 bases lay in between. In germline, CDR1 is MNHNS, CDR2 SASEGT. The CDR3 bases are TGTGCCAGCAGGTCAGCCTACGAGCAGTACTTC. Translating it yields CASRSAYEQYF.

This sequence joins TRBV5-6 and TRBJ2-5, with D maybe TRBD2 (5 bases). With 4 bases removed from V and 5 bases from J, the gap between germline ends came to 18 bases. Germline CDR1 reads SGHDT; CDR2 reads YYEEEE. The CDR3 length is 15 residues. This CDR3 is CASSGLETGMETQYF. CDR3 DNA sequence: TGTGCCAGCAGCGGATTGGAGACGGGGATGGAGACCCAGTACTTC.

V usage is TRBV9 and J usage is TRBJ2-1, with TRBD1 matching over 7 bases. Germline CDR1 SGDLS, CDR2 YYNGEE. CDR3 length equals 15 residues. The V segment lost 3 bases and the J segment 3 bases; nucleotides outside the gene matches: 6. In nucleotides, the CDR3 is TGTGCCAGCAGCGCTACGTCAGGGGGCTACAATGAGCAGTTCTTC. Residues: CASSATSGGYNEQFF. Filled out from reference TRBV9 and TRBJ2-1, the complete variable domain reads DSGVTQTPKHLITATGQRVTLRCSPRSGDLSVYWYQQSLDQGLQFLIQYYNGEERAKGNILERFSAQQFPDLHSELNLSSLELGDSALYFCASSATSGGYNEQFFGPGTRLTVL.

The genes are TRBV5-6 and TRBJ2-5, with 7 positions matching TRBD2. Germline CDR1 is SGHDT and CDR2 is YYEEEE. This CDR3 spans 14 amino acids. V lost 5 bases, J lost 0 bases, and 4 bases stayed unmatched. The CDR3 nucleotides are TGTGCCAGCAGACGCGGGGGATACCAAGAGACCCAGTACTTC. It encodes CASRRGGYQETQYF.

The J gene is TRBJ1-2, the V gene TRBV23-1; TRBD1 matches at 8 bases. TRBV23-1 is given ORF status, its function remaining uncertain. The CDR3 has 17 amino acids. V lost 0 bases to trimming and J lost 8 bases; unmatched junction nucleotides: 14. The CDR3 loop is CASSQSVRTGYLVGYTF. The CDR3 coding sequence is TGCGCCAGCAGTCAATCCGTTCGGACAGGGTACCTCGTCGGCTACACCTTC.

This clone was counted between two and nine times. The chain uses TRBV28 and TRBJ2-3; D might be TRBD1 (5 bases). Trimming took off 3 bases at V and 2 bases at J, with 18 bases between the two ends. Germline CDR1 and CDR2: MDHEN and SYDVKM. The CDR3 covers 17 residues. The CDR3 spells CASSFPFRERVTDTQYF. CDR3 bases: TGTGCCAGCAGTTTTCCATTCAGGGAAAGAGTCACAGATACGCAGTATTTT.

This rearrangement joins TRBV10-2 to TRBJ2-7; D is possibly TRBD1 (6 bases). V lost 6 bases to trimming and J lost 6 bases, with 15 bases between them. In germline, CDR1 is WSHSY, CDR2 SAAADI. This CDR3 comprises 13 residues. This CDR3 is CASRAQGLAEQYF. The CDR3 DNA reads TGCGCCAGCAGGGCTCAGGGGCTGGCCGAGCAGTACTTC.

The chain carries TRBV4-3 and TRBJ2-5, with no clear D. The closer fit of TRBJ2-7 to the DNA end suggests the J call may be wrong. The CDR3 has 15 amino acids. The germline gives CDR1 LGHNA, CDR2 YSLEER. The CDR3 nucleotides are TGCGCCAGCAGCCAAACGGCCCGTGATCCGAGCGAGCAGTACTTC. Protein sequence: CASSQTARDPSEQYF.

The chain joins TRBV6-5 to TRBJ1-1; 7 bases are shared with TRBD1. This CDR3 comprises 16 residues. From germline, CDR1 is MNHEY and CDR2 SVGAGI. J lost 1 base, V lost 2 bases, and 7 bases had no gene match. The DNA of the CDR3 is TGTGCCAGCAGTTACACTCGGACAGGACCGAACACTGAAGCTTTCTTT. Translating gives CASSYTRTGPNTEAFF.

This chain uses TRBV5-1 with TRBJ1-2; 9 bases are a match to TRBD1. V lost 0 bases, J lost 9 bases, and 12 bases stayed unmatched. The CDR3 totals 16 residues. Per germline, CDR1 SGHRS and CDR2 YFSETQ. The CDR3, as DNA: TGCGCCAGCAGCTTGGCCGGGACAGGGCTATTGGGGCGCTACACCTTC. This encodes CASSLAGTGLLGRYTF.